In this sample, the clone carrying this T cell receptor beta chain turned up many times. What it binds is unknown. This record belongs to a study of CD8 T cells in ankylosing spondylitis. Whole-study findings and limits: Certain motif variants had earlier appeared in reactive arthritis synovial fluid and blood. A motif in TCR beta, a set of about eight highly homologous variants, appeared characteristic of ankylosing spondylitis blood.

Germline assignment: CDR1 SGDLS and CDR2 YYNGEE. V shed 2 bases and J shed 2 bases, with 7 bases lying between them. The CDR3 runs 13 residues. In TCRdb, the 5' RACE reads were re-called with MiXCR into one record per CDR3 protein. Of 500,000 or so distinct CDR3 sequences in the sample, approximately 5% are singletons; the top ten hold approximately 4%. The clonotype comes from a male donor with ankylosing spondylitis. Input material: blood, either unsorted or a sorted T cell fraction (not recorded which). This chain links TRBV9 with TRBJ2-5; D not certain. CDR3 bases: TGTGCCAGCAGCGTTGACCTACAAGAGACCCAGTACTTC. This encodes CASSVDLQETQYF.